Listed here are 23 T cell receptor beta chains from one sample, sequenced in a study of blood T cell repertoires in COVID-19 (dated by TCRdb to about 2020). Library creation used the immunoSEQ multiplex PCR assay. Not all clones reach the TCRdb copy of this immuneACCESS table, which keeps in-frame sequences only. Checked studies attribute under half of the gap to unresolved V genes and leave the rest unexplained. In all, the sample holds a few hundred thousand clones, and about nine tenths of those were seen once. The top ten hold around 0.6% of the sample. Sequenced: PBMCs or T cells enriched from blood (not recorded which). The receptor set was obtained from a man aged 18-30 years who had recovered from COVID-19.

This clone was seen just once. V usage is TRBV5-8 and J usage is TRBJ1-1, with a tentative D call TRBD1 (6 bases). Germline values: CDR1 SGHTS, CDR2 YDEGEE. The CDR3 runs to 14 residues. Trimming pared 4 bases from V and 4 bases from J, leaving 14 bases between. DNA of the CDR3: TGTGCCAGCAGCCCACAGGGATTGGGCACTGAAGCTTTCTTT. Encoded protein: CASSPQGLGTEAFF.

V gene TRBV10-3 combines with J gene TRBJ1-3, with TRBD1 as a possible D gene (5 bases). V lost 10 bases, J lost 2 bases, and 9 bases lay in between. Looked up from germline, CDR1 is ENHRY and CDR2 is SYGVKD. CDR3 length: 12 amino acids. CDR3: CASQTAGNTIYF. Written as DNA, the CDR3 is TGTGCCAGTCAGACAGCTGGAAACACCATATATTTT.

CDR3 coding DNA: TGCGCCAGCAGTGAGGACAGACTAGTTGGTACGCAGTATTTT. It is translated as CASSEDRLVGTQYF. The chain employs TRBV10-1 and TRBJ2-3, with D possibly matching TRBD2 (6 bases). Germline CDR1 reads WNHNN; CDR2 reads SYGVQD (reference sequence). The CDR3 has 14 amino acids. Trimming removed 2 bases from V and 8 bases from J, with 14 bases in between.

The V gene is TRBV19, the J gene TRBJ2-7, with a possible D match to TRBD1 (6 bases). The CDR3 spans 14 residues. Germline assignment: CDR1 LNHDA and CDR2 SQIVND (reference sequence). The V gene lost 3 bases and the J gene lost 6 bases, with 15 bases spanning the gap. The CDR3 DNA sequence: TGTGCCAGTAGTATGTCCGGGACATCCGCCGAGCAGTACTTC. The encoded protein is CASSMSGTSAEQYF. The whole variable domain, filled in from reference TRBV19 and TRBJ2-7, reads DGGITQSPKYLFRKEGQNVTLSCEQNLNHDAMYWYRQDPGQGLRLIYYSQIVNDFQKGDIAEGYSVSREKKESFPLTVTSAQKNPTAFYLCASSMSGTSAEQYFGPGTRLTVT.

CDR3 protein: CASSHGQGYEQYF. In nucleotides, the CDR3 is TGTGCCAGCAGTCACGGACAGGGCTACGAGCAGTACTTC. The J gene is TRBJ2-7, the V gene TRBV27; the match to TRBD1 covers 8 bases. The CDR3 has 13 amino acids. The V and J ends lost 5 bases and 3 bases, in that order; junction bases with no gene match: 3. The germline gives CDR1 MNHEY, CDR2 SMNVEV (reference sequence).

V gene TRBV9 combines with J gene TRBJ1-1, with D possibly TRBD1 on 5 matching bases. The CDR3 extends over 18 amino acids. Germline CDR1 reads SGDLS; CDR2 reads YYNGEE. V lost 3 bases and J 6 bases, leaving 27 bases between the germline ends. The CDR3 region has the DNA TGTGCCAGCAGCGAAGCTTTGGGGGGTTACCTCCCCGGCTCTGAAGCTTTCTTT. Translated: CASSEALGGYLPGSEAFF.

Worth noting for this clone: The sample contains more than one DNA sequence encoding this CDR3. The chain has TRBV7-9 and TRBJ1-2, with a tentative D call TRBD1 (5 bases). The CDR3 is 12 residues long. In germline, CDR1 is SEHNR, CDR2 FQNEAQ (reference sequence). The V and J ends lost 2 bases and 6 bases respectively, with 7 bases between them. The CDR3 nucleotides are TGTGCCAGCAGCTTAAGGGGTCATGGCTACACCTTC. Translating it yields CASSLRGHGYTF.

The chain combines TRBV29-1 with TRBJ1-1; 9 bases fit TRBD1. V trimming: 4 bases; J trimming: 10 bases; junction bases outside the gene matches: 4. Germline lookup yields CDR1 SQVTM and CDR2 ANQGSEA. The CDR3 runs 11 residues. CDR3 protein: CSVGGTGSAFF. CDR3 DNA: TGCAGCGTTGGAGGGACAGGGTCAGCTTTCTTT.

The J gene is TRBJ1-1, the V gene TRBV19; weak D call: TRBD1 (6 bases). Germline V gene lookup returns CDR1 LNHDA and CDR2 SQIVND (reference sequence). This CDR3 contains 14 residues. Deletions cut 7 bases from V and 2 bases from J, with 14 bases between. In nucleotides, the CDR3 is TGTGCCAGTATGCAGGGGATGGGAAACACTGAAGCTTTCTTT. Protein product: CASMQGMGNTEAFF. Combining the CDR3 with reference TRBV19 and TRBJ1-1 gives the whole variable domain DGGITQSPKYLFRKEGQNVTLSCEQNLNHDAMYWYRQDPGQGLRLIYYSQIVNDFQKGDIAEGYSVSREKKESFPLTVTSAQKNPTAFYLCASMQGMGNTEAFFGQGTRLTVV.

The chain recombines TRBV6-5 with TRBJ2-7; TRBD2 might be the D (6 bases). CDR3 length: 13 residues. Trimming left V 9 bases short and J 0 bases short, with 12 bases between. Germline values: CDR1 MNHEY, CDR2 SVGAGI. DNA of the CDR3: TGTGCCAGTGAGCGGGTGAGCTCCTACGAGCAGTACTTC. Its translation: CASERVSSYEQYF.

This clone appeared a single time. V usage is TRBV9 and J usage is TRBJ1-5, with TRBD1 matching over 7 bases. CDR1 is SGDLS, CDR2 YYNGEE, per germline. Trimming removed 3 bases from V and 5 bases from J; junction bases left unmatched: 2. The CDR3 has 13 residues. CDR3 region: CASSATGDQPQHF. In DNA, the CDR3 is TGTGCCAGCAGCGCCACAGGGGATCAGCCCCAGCATTTT.

V gene TRBV7-9 combines with J gene TRBJ2-7; D is uncertain. Germline CDR1 SEHNR, CDR2 FQNEAQ (reference sequence). The CDR3 totals 13 residues. Trimming cost V 3 bases and J 3 bases, with 9 bases left between them. The DNA for the CDR3 is TGTGCCAGCAGCTTGTTGCTAGTCTACGAGCAGTACTTC. Protein product: CASSLLLVYEQYF.

The chain couples TRBV27 to TRBJ1-5; D is unresolved. Per germline, CDR1 MNHEY and CDR2 SMNVEV (reference sequence). Trimming stripped 5 bases from V and 5 bases from J, with 10 bases between. The CDR3 loop spans 13 amino acids. CDR3 sequence (DNA): TGTGCCAGCAGTGTATACAGTGATCAGCCCCAGCATTTT. It is translated as CASSVYSDQPQHF.

The rearrangement joins TRBV4-1 to TRBJ2-2, with D possibly matching TRBD1 (6 bases). There are 17 residues in the CDR3. Trimming took off 8 bases at V and 0 bases at J, with 19 bases between the two ends. Germline loops: CDR1 MGHRA, CDR2 YSYEKL. CDR3 in DNA: TGCGCCAGCGGGACGACAGGACAACGCCCGAACACCGGGGAGCTGTTTTTT. Residues: CASGTTGQRPNTGELFF.

The V gene is TRBV11-1, the J gene TRBJ2-1; 8 nucleotides agree with TRBD2. This CDR3 has 13 amino acids. The ends lost 3 bases at V and 8 bases at J; junction bases unmatched: 3. Germline V gene data show CDR1 as SGHAT and CDR2 as FQDESV (reference sequence). The CDR3 sequence: CASSLGLVDEQFF. CDR3 coding DNA: TGTGCCAGCAGCTTGGGACTAGTCGATGAGCAGTTCTTC.

The chain uses TRBV20-1 and TRBJ1-5; D is unclear. Trimming took 6 bases from V and 5 from J, leaving 17 bases between them. CDR3 length: 14 residues. Germline CDR1 and CDR2: DFQATT and SNEGSKA (reference sequence). CDR3 sequence (DNA): TGCAGTGCCAGTAGTGGGTACGGAGATCAGCCCCAGCATTTT. Translation gives CSASSGYGDQPQHF.

The rearrangement joins TRBV5-1 to TRBJ2-1; 8 bases match TRBD2. CDR3 length: 14 amino acids. V lost 4 bases to trimming and J lost 6 bases; unmatched junction nucleotides: 6. CDR1 and CDR2 from the germline V gene are SGHRS and YFSETQ. CDR3: CASSMQSGGNEQFF. The DNA of the CDR3 is TGCGCCAGCAGCATGCAGAGCGGGGGCAATGAGCAGTTCTTC.

This clone was detected only once. The rearrangement joins TRBV6-5 to TRBJ2-4; 9 nucleotides line up with TRBD1. V gave up 4 bases and J gave up 6 bases; unmatched junction bases: 7. Per the germline V gene, CDR1 is MNHEY and CDR2 is SVGAGI. This CDR3 spans 15 amino acids. CDR3 protein: CASSCSGDRANIQYF. CDR3 bases: TGTGCCAGCAGTTGCTCCGGGGACAGGGCAAACATTCAGTACTTC.

The gene calls are TRBV25-1 and TRBJ2-5; TRBD2 is a possible D gene (5 bases). The V and J ends lost 0 bases and 0 bases respectively, with 14 bases between them. The CDR3 sequence is 17 residues long. The germline V gene has CDR1 MGHDK and CDR2 SYGVNS. DNA for the CDR3: TGTGCCAGCAGTGAATACGACGGGGTAGGGTACCAAGAGACCCAGTACTTC. Its protein is CASSEYDGVGYQETQYF.

V and J are TRBV10-3 and TRBJ1-1; 9 nucleotides agree with TRBD1. V was clipped by 4 bases and J by 11 bases; unmatched bases: 8. The CDR3 has 13 residues. Germline V lookup: CDR1 ENHRY, CDR2 SYGVKD. CDR3 protein: CAISVVDRGLAFF. CDR3 DNA sequence: TGTGCCATCAGTGTGGTGGACAGGGGTCTCGCTTTCTTT.

This chain connects TRBV3-1 (or the pseudogene TRBV3-2) to TRBJ1-2; 8 bases align to TRBD1. The length of the CDR3 is 14 residues. The germline V gene has CDR1 LGHDT and CDR2 YNNKEL (reference sequence). V dropped 5 bases and J dropped 4; count of bases not matched to a gene: 6. CDR3 amino acids: CASSDPGQAYGYTF. The CDR3 nucleotides read TGTGCCAGCAGCGATCCGGGACAGGCCTATGGCTACACCTTC.

This chain links TRBV19 with TRBJ2-7; 7 nucleotides agree with TRBD2. V shed 4 bases, J shed 2 bases, and the junction held 2 bases outside the gene matches. CDR1 and CDR2 (germline): LNHDA, SQIVND (reference sequence). CDR3 length equals 13 residues. CDR3 sequence: CASSNSGPYEQYF. For the CDR3, the DNA is TGTGCCAGTAGTAATAGCGGGCCCTACGAGCAGTACTTC.

The rearrangement links TRBV5-1 to TRBJ1-5, with 9 bases identical to TRBD1. The junction had 5 bases not matched to a gene; V was cut back by 4 bases and J by 3 bases. This CDR3 has 15 amino acids. Per germline, CDR1 SGHRS and CDR2 YFSETQ. The CDR3 protein is CASSTGQGNNQPQHF. The CDR3 DNA sequence: TGCGCCAGCAGCACGGGACAGGGCAACAATCAGCCCCAGCATTTT.